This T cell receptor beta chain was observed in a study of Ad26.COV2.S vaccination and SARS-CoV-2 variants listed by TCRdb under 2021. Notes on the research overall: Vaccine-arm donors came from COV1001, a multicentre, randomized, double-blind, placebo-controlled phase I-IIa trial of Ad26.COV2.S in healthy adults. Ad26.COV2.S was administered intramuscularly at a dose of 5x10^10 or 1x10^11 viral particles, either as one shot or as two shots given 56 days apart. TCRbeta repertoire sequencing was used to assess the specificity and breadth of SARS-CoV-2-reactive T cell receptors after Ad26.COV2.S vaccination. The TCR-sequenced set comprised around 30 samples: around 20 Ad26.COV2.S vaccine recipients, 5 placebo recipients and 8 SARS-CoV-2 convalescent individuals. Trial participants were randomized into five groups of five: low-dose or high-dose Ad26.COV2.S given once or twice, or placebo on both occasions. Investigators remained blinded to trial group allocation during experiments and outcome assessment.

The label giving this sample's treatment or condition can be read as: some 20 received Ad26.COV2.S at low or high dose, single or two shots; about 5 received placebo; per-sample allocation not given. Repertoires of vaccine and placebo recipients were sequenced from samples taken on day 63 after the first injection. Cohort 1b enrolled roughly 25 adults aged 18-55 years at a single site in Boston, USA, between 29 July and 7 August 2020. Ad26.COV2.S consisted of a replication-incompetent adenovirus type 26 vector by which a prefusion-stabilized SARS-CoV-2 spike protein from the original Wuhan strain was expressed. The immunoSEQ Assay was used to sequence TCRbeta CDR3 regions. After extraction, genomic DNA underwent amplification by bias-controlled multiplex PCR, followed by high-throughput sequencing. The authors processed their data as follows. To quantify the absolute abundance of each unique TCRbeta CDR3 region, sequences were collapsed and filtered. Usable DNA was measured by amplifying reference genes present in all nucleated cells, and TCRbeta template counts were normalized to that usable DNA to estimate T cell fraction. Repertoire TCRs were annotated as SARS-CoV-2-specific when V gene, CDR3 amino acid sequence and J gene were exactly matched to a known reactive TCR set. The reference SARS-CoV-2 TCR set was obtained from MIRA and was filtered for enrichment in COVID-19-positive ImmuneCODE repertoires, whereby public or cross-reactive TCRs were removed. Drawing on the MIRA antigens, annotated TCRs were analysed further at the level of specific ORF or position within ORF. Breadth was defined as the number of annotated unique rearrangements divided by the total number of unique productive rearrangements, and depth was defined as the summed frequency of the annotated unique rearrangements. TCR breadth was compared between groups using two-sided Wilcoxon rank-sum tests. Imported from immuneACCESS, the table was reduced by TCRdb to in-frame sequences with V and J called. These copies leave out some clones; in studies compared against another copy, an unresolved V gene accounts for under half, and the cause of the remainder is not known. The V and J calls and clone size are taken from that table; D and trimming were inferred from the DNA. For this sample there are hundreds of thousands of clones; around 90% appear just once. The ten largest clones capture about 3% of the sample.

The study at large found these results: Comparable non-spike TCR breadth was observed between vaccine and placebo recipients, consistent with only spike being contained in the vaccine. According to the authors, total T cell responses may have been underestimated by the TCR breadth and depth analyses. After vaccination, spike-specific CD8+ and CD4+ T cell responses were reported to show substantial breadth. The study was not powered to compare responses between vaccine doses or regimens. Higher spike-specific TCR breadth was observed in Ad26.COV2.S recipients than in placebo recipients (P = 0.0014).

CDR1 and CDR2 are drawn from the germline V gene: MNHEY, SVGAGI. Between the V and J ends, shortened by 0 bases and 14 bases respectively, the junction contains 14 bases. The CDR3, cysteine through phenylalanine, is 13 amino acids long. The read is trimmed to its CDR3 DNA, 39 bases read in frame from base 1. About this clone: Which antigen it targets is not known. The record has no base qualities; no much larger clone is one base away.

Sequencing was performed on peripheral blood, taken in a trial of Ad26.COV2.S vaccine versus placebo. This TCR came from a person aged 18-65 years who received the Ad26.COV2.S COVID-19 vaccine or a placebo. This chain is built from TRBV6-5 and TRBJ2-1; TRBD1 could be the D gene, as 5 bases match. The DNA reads TGTGCCAGCAGTTACTCGAAGACAGAAGTGGAGTTCTTC. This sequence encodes CASSYSKTEVEFF.